Sequencing of this TCR beta chain was carried out in a study of T cells after posttransplantation cyclophosphamide (dated by TCRdb to the mid-2010s). With respect to the entire study: Using TRB sequencing, the study followed how the T cell repertoire rebuilt after myeloablative bone marrow transplantation with posttransplantation cyclophosphamide given as GVHD prophylaxis. Antigen receptor sequencing covered samples from 30 to 45 PTCy-treated patients and about 17 of their related bone marrow donors. Blood from all 35 or so PTCy patients with 1-year posttransplant specimens was subjected to TRB sequencing. In 3 patients, TRB sequencing was also performed on up to about 3 more blood samples taken 2 to 5.2 years after transplant, and in several patients, pretransplant blood was also TRB-sequenced. TRA and TRB clonality were tightly correlated in several samples, so subsequent TCR analyses focused on TRB only. Public TRB sequences were searched against a database of over 3,000 sequences associated with responses to pathogens, tumor antigens, self-antigens and alloantigens. General conclusions and limits of the study: The TRB repertoires of T cells infiltrating skin or the GI tract showed only limited overlap with the TRB repertoires found in blood. Across about 40 patients, TRB clonality was highly associated with recipient CMV seropositivity and CMV reactivation, and diversity in PTCy patients was similar to diversity in CNI/methotrexate controls. Donor-recipient similarity was low at 1-2 months but increased during the first year, and donor CD8+ memory clones often dominated later blood repertoires.

The control group consisted of roughly 10 patients who received myeloablative marrow transplants with methotrexate plus a calcineurin inhibitor and who were sampled 1 year after transplant. Mononuclear cells from peripheral blood and bone marrow were separated by Ficoll-Hypaque density centrifugation and then cryopreserved. Comment on this clone: The antigen it recognizes is unknown. No quality values exist for individual bases; no much larger clone is one base distant.

Counted from cysteine to phenylalanine, this CDR3 has 14 amino acids. Solely the CDR3 DNA is kept, with 42 bases framed from the first base. V and J are trimmed by 2 bases and 4 bases, and the gene matches miss 3 bases of the junction. For CDR1 and CDR2, the germline V gene (reference sequence) lists MNHNY and SVGAGI. TRB sequencing was run on genomic DNA with either the immunoSEQ assay at survey resolution or the hsTCRB kit. Per the authors' processing: The immunoSEQ software handled initial read processing, and the LymphoSeq R package was used for repertoire analyses. Clonality was calculated as 1 minus normalized Shannon entropy, and the Gini coefficient was also calculated for each TRB dataset. To infer phenotypes in unsorted samples, TRB sequences from sorted subsets of the recipient or donor were mapped onto unsorted samples from the same recipient. Not all clones reach the TCRdb copy of this immuneACCESS table, which keeps in-frame sequences only. Checked studies attribute under half of the gap to unresolved V genes and leave the rest unexplained. D and trimming come from the DNA, and the V and J calls and clone size come from that table. This sample has about 15,000 clones in its table, and roughly 84% of those were observed once. The ten largest account for 3.5% of the sample.

This TCR was recovered from a male patient in his fifties who received an allogeneic stem cell transplant from an unrelated donor, was CMV-positive, and had chronic GVHD only. Some T cells may have been brought in with the graft after a transplant. This material consisted of PBMCs, taken after an allogeneic stem cell transplant with a calcineurin inhibitor and methotrexate. Here the chain combines TRBV6-6 and TRBJ2-5, with 8 bases aligning to TRBD1. The CDR3 here reads CASSYNGQGETQYF. The nucleotide sequence reads TGTGCCAGCAGTTACAACGGACAGGGAGAGACCCAGTACTTC.